This T cell receptor beta chain derives from a study of CD8+CD57+ T cells in acquired aplastic anemia. The template used for profiling TCR beta VDJ and CDR3 was genomic DNA. Each CDR3 protein gets one entry after TCRdb re-called the reads with MiXCR. The data show under 200,000 distinct CDR3 sequences, with 50% to 75% seen just once and around 46% held by the top ten. This receptor was identified in a human donor with severe aplastic anemia or a healthy control (not recorded which). Sequencing input: sorted CD4+, CD8+, or CD8+CD57+ T cells (not recorded which) from PBMCs.

The CDR3 nucleotides are TGCGCCAGCAGCCAAGCCCGAGGGGCCTACGAGCAGTACTTC. Translation gives CASSQARGAYEQYF. The gene calls are TRBV4-3 and TRBJ2-7; D is tentatively TRBD1 or TRBD2 (5 bases each). Germline V gene sequence: CDR1 LGHNA, CDR2 YSLEER. The CDR3 loop spans 14 amino acids. Trimming cost V 1 base and J 2 bases, with 9 bases left between them.